These 10 T cell receptor beta chains came from one sample sequenced in a study of T cell repertoires in cytomegalovirus infection. TCRdb called the reads again in MiXCR, with one record for every CDR3 protein. The sample includes 450,000 to 550,000 distinct CDR3 sequences, 16% seen only once; the top ten take around 25%. The sample was CD8+ T cells from PBMCs. These receptors were obtained from a human donor in good health (CMV status not recorded). Some clones in this sample may be carry-over from other donors' samples.

This clonotype appeared many times. V and J are TRBV7-3 and TRBJ2-3; 8 bases match TRBD2. V shed 6 bases and J 0 bases; nucleotides not matched to a gene: 11. This CDR3 comprises 17 residues. Germline V gene lookup returns CDR1 SGHTA and CDR2 FQGTGA. The CDR3 region has the DNA TGTGCCAGCAGGAGAACGGGGGGGAGGCCAAGCACAGATACGCAGTATTTT. Translating gives CASRRTGGRPSTDTQYF.

This clonotype was observed many times. The V and J genes are TRBV7-6 and TRBJ2-3; no clear D gene. Germline V gene sequence: CDR1 SGHVS, CDR2 FNYEAQ. The CDR3 is 15 amino acids. V was cut by 1 base and J by 2 bases, with 10 bases left in between. CDR3 sequence: CASSLVGEITDTQYF. The CDR3 nucleotides read TGTGCCAGCAGCTTAGTTGGAGAAATCACAGATACGCAGTATTTT. The variable domain in full, completed from reference TRBV7-6 and TRBJ2-3, reads GAGVSQSPRYKVTKRGQDVALRCDPISGHVSLYWYRQALGQGPEFLTYFNYEAQQDKSGLPNDRFSAERPEGSISTLTIQRTEQRDSAMYRCASSLVGEITDTQYFGPGTRLTVL.

DNA of the CDR3: TGTGCCACCAGCAGTGGGAGAGGCCCGGTAGATACGCAGTATTTT. It specifies CATSSGRGPVDTQYF. This chain joins TRBV15 and TRBJ2-3, with D maybe TRBD2 (5 bases). The ends were cut back, 3 bases at V and 5 bases at J, with 15 bases in the middle. Germline-derived CDR1 and CDR2 are LNHNV and YYDKDF (reference sequence). The CDR3 covers 15 residues.

This chain joins TRBV27 and TRBJ1-2, with D perhaps TRBD1 (5 bases). CDR1 is MNHEY and CDR2 is SMNVEV in the germline V gene (reference sequence). V lost 9 bases and J lost 1, with 9 bases in between. The CDR3 loop spans 12 amino acids. CDR3 DNA sequence: TGTGCCAGGGGGGTTAATAACTATGGCTACACCTTC. This codes for CARGVNNYGYTF.

This clonotype was picked up many times. In DNA form, the CDR3 reads TGTGCCAGCAGCTTCAAGAGGGAGACGGGAGAGACCCAGTACTTC. This translates into CASSFKRETGETQYF. The chain is built from TRBV5-4 and TRBJ2-5; tentative D call: TRBD2 (5 bases). With 2 bases removed from V and 4 bases from J, the gap between germline ends came to 15 bases. Germline CDR1 is SGHNT and CDR2 is YYREEE (reference sequence). This CDR3 has 15 residues.

The chain joins TRBV15 to TRBJ1-5, with TRBD1 matching over 10 bases. The CDR3 contains 15 residues. The germline V gene has CDR1 LNHNV and CDR2 YYDKDF (reference sequence). The V segment lost 3 bases and the J segment 6 bases; nucleotides outside the gene matches: 5. The DNA of the CDR3 is TGTGCCACCAGCAGTGACAGGGGGCCGGTTCAGCCCCAGCATTTT. The encoded protein is CATSSDRGPVQPQHF.

This clonotype occurred many times. The rearrangement joins TRBV12-3 or TRBV12-4 to TRBJ1-2, with D hard to call. Trimming cost V 2 bases and J 8 bases, with 18 bases left between them. The CDR3 length is 15 residues. This chain's CDR3 is CASSLWRSGASGYTF. The CDR3 DNA reads as TGTGCCAGCAGTTTATGGAGGTCGGGAGCCTCCGGCTACACCTTC.

The chain couples TRBV28 to TRBJ1-3; D is ambiguous. From germline, CDR1 is MDHEN and CDR2 SYDVKM. The CDR3 has 14 residues. The ends were cut back, 5 bases at V and 2 bases at J, with 10 bases in the middle. CDR3 protein: CASSPSTPGNTIYF. DNA for the CDR3: TGTGCCAGCAGTCCTTCAACACCTGGAAACACCATATATTTT.

This clonotype has at least ten counts. The chain combines TRBV7-2 with TRBJ2-1; 7 nucleotides agree with TRBD1. The CDR3 is made up of 15 amino acids. The germline V gene has CDR1 SGHTA and CDR2 FQGNSA. V lost 4 bases to trimming and J lost 0 bases; unmatched junction nucleotides: 3. CDR3 residues: CASSSTGSSYNEQFF. The CDR3 region has the DNA TGTGCCAGCAGCTCGACAGGGAGCTCCTACAATGAGCAGTTCTTC.

J is TRBJ1-2 and V is TRBV10-3; TRBD1 matches at 11 bases. V was pared by 8 bases and J by 1 base, with 9 bases of the junction left unmatched. Germline V gives CDR1 ENHRY, CDR2 SYGVKD. The CDR3 extends over 16 amino acids. CDR3 in amino acids: CAIDGTGGRINYGYTF. The CDR3 bases are TGTGCCATCGATGGGACAGGGGGAAGGATTAACTATGGCTACACCTTC.